The clone carrying this T cell receptor (beta chain) has only a few counts. As yet, its antigen is unknown. The CDR3 is made up of 14 amino acids. Trimming pared 4 bases from V and 3 bases from J, leaving 13 bases between. Germline V lookup: CDR1 SGHRS, CDR2 YFSETQ. This record belongs to a study of T cell responses to AZD1222 COVID-19 vaccine. The protocol was immunoSEQ multiplex PCR, while the TCRdb copy is restricted to in-frame clones and leaves out a portion. The data contain some 140,000 clones, over 85% of them singletons. Study-level points and caveats: In a largely white British group with more females than males, clonal diversity was possibly underestimated. Every sample of the repertoires postdated the peak T cell response.

The chain joins TRBV5-1 to TRBJ1-1; tentatively, D is TRBD1 (6 bases). This receptor was identified in an adult in good health. The sequenced sample was peripheral blood, obtained on day 0 of AZD1222 vaccination. In DNA, the CDR3 is TGCGCCAGCAGCCCGAGCCACAGGGACACTGAAGCTTTCTTT. Encoded protein: CASSPSHRDTEAFF. Combining the CDR3 with reference TRBV5-1 and TRBJ1-1 gives the whole variable domain KAGVTQTPRYLIKTRGQQVTLSCSPISGHRSVSWYQQTPGQGLQFLFEYFSETQRNKGNFPGRFSGRQFSNSRSEMNVSTLELGDSALYLCASSPSHRDTEAFFGQGTRLTVV.